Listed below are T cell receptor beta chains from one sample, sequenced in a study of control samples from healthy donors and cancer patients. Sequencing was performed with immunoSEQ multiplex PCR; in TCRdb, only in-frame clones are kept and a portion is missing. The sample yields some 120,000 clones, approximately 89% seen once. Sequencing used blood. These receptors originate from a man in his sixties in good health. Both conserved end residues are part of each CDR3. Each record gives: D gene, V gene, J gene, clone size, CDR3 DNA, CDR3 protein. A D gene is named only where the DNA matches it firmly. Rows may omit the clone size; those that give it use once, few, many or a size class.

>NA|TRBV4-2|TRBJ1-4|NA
TGTGCCAGCAGCCAAGATCTGGCGGGGGAGAGGGAAAAACTGTTTTTT
CASSQDLAGEREKLFF
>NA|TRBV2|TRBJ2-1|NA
TGTGCGACAGCTCCCGCGCGCAGCTCCTACAATGAGCAGTTCTTC
CATAPARSSYNEQFF
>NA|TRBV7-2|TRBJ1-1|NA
TGTGCCAGCAGCTTCCCACGGGGTATGAACACTGAAGCTTTCTTT
CASSFPRGMNTEAFF
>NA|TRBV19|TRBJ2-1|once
TGTGCCAGTAGTAAAACAGGGACGTTCAATGAGCAGTTCTTC
CASSKTGTFNEQFF
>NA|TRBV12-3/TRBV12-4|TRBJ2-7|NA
TGTGCCAGCAGTTTTTCCTACAGCTACGAGCAGTACTTC
CASSFSYSYEQYF
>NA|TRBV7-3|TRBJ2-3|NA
TGTGCCAGCAGCGCCCAACCCTCGGGGGTCAGCACAGATACGCAGTATTTT
CASSAQPSGVSTDTQYF
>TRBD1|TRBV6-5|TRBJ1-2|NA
TGTGCCAGCAGTTACGTCGACAGGGGCGGTGGCTACACCTTC
CASSYVDRGGGYTF
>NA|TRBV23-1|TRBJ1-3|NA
TGCGCCAGCAGTAAACTCCAGGGGATCTCTGGAAACACCATATATTTT
CASSKLQGISGNTIYF
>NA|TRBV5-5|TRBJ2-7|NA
TGTGCCAGCAGCTTGGCAGCAGGGGCCCCCGGGTACGAGCAGTACTTC
CASSLAAGAPGYEQYF
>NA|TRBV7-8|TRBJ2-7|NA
TGTGCCAGCAGCTTCACTACCAACTACGAGCAGTACTTC
CASSFTTNYEQYF
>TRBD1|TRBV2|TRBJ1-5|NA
TGTGCCAGCCAGAGACAGGGGGCTGGCAATCAGCCCCAGCATTTT
CASQRQGAGNQPQHF
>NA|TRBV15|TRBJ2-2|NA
TGTGCCACCAGGGAGGGGAGTGACACCGGGGAGCTGTTTTTT
CATREGSDTGELFF
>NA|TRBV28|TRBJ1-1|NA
TGTGCCAGCAGTGGAGGCAAGAACACTGAAGCTTTCTTT
CASSGGKNTEAFF
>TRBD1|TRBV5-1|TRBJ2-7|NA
TGCGCCAGCAGCTCCGGGACAGCGTACGAGCAGTACTTC
CASSSGTAYEQYF
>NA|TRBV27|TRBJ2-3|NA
TGTGCCAGCAGTTTCTGGGTCGGCACTTCCACAGATACGCAGTATTTT
CASSFWVGTSTDTQYF
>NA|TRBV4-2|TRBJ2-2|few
TGTGCCAGCAGCCAATCTGGCAGGGTCGCCGGGGAGCTGTTTTTT
CASSQSGRVAGELFF
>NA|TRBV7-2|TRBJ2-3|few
TGTGCCAGCAGCTTAAAATTGACAGCTAGCACAGATACGCAGTATTTT
CASSLKLTASTDTQYF
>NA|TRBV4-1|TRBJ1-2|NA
TGCGCCAGCAGCCATGGACCCGGGGATTCTAACTATGGCTACACCTTC
CASSHGPGDSNYGYTF
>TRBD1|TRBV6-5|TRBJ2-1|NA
TGTGCCAGCAAAACAGGGGGAATTACAGCCAATGAGCAGTTCTTC
CASKTGGITANEQFF
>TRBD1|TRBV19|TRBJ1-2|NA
TGTGCCAGTAGCAAGGGGACAGGTGCTTGGAGTGGGGGCTACACCTTC
CASSKGTGAWSGGYTF
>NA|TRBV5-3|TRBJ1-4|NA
TGTGCCAGAAGCTTGGCCCTGGGGCGGGGGGCTAATGATAATGAAAAACTGTTTTTT
CARSLALGRGANDNEKLFF
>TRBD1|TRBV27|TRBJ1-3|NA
TGTGCCAGCAGTCTTCAGGGGGCTGGAAACACCATATATTTT
CASSLQGAGNTIYF
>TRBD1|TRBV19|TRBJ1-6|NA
TGTGCCAGTAGTATCGCCGACAGGGTAAAGTCACCCCTCCACTTT
CASSIADRVKSPLHF
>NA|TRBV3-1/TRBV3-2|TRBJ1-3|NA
TGTGCCAGCACCCAGGTGGGAAACACCATATATTTT
CASTQVGNTIYF
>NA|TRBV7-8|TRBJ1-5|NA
TGTGCCAGCAGCTGGGGCCGGACTACAGCCGGGCCCCAGCATTTT
CASSWGRTTAGPQHF
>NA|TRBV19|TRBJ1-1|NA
TGTGCCAGTAGTCTGGGTTTCACTGAAGCTTTCTTT
CASSLGFTEAFF
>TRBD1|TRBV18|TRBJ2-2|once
TGTGCCAGCTCACCACCATCGCGAGCAGGGGGTTTGACCGGGGAGCTGTTTTTT
CASSPPSRAGGLTGELFF